Included here is one TCR beta chain sequence, with context. The protocol was immunoSEQ multiplex PCR, while the TCRdb copy is restricted to in-frame clones and leaves out a portion. Among about 59,000 clones listed, around 93% were seen once. This sample was taken from a study of OX40 agonist ivuxolimab in advanced cancers. V shed 3 bases and J 5 bases; nucleotides not matched to a gene: 8. From germline, CDR1 is ENHRY and CDR2 SYGVKD. There are 16 residues in the CDR3. The sample consisted of CD4+ or CD8+ T cells sorted from blood, taken in a trial of the OX40 agonist ivuxolimab. The sequence was obtained from an adult with an advanced solid tumor such as melanoma, head and neck, liver or kidney cancer. The chain employs TRBV10-3 and TRBJ2-2, with TRBD1 matching over 8 bases. The CDR3 DNA reads TGTGCCATCAGTGATTTCAGGACAGGGAGGACCGGGGAGCTGTTTTTT. Translating gives CAISDFRTGRTGELFF.